This TCR beta chain was profiled in a study of CD8 T cells in Susac syndrome. Regarding the study as a whole: It was acknowledged in the study that the number of individuals who were included in its TCR sequencing and HLA analysis was relatively small.

The CDR3 is made up of 14 amino acids. Per germline, CDR1 SQVTM and CDR2 ANQGSEA. V was trimmed by 1 base and J by 2 bases, leaving 11 bases between them. The RNA input was roughly 0.45 to 1 ug, and it was reverse transcribed with random hexamers. MiXCR, applied by TCRdb to the immunoSEQ multiplex PCR reads, yields one record per CDR3 protein. The sample holds fewer than 150,000 distinct CDR3 sequences; around 94% are singletons and the top ten take approximately 0.27%. Sequencing of TCR beta was carried out in blood CD8+ and CD4+ T cells. The individuals used as controls were healthy donors who had been matched for both age and sex. Note on this clonotype: What it binds is unknown.

The clonotype was recovered from a human donor in good health. The sample consisted of CD8+ T cells from PBMCs. This chain uses TRBV29-1 with TRBJ1-2; D not resolved. This CDR3 is CSVEGWAANYGYTF. DNA for the CDR3: TGCAGCGTTGAAGGCTGGGCAGCAAACTATGGCTACACCTTC.